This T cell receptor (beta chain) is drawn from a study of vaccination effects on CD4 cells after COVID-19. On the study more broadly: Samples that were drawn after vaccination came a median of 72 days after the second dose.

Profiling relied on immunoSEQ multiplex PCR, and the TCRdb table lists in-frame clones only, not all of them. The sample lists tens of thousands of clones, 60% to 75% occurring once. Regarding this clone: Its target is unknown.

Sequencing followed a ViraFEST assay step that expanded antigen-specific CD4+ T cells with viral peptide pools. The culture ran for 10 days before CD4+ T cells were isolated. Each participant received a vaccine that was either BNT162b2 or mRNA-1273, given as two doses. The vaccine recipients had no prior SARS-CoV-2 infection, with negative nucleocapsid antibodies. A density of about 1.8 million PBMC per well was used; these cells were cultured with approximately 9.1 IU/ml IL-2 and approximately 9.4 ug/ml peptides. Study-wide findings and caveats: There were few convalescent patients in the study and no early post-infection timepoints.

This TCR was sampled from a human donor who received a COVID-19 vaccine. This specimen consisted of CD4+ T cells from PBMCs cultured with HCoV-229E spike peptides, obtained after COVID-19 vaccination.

The CDR3: CASSRTASYEQYV. The CDR3 region has the DNA TGTGCCAGCAGCCGGACAGCTTCCTACGAGCAGTACGTC. The genes are TRBV6-5 and TRBJ2-7; D may be TRBD1 (6 bases). The CDR3 spans 13 residues. CDR1 is MNHEY and CDR2 is SVGAGI in the germline V gene. Trimming took 6 bases from V and 1 from J, leaving 10 bases between them.